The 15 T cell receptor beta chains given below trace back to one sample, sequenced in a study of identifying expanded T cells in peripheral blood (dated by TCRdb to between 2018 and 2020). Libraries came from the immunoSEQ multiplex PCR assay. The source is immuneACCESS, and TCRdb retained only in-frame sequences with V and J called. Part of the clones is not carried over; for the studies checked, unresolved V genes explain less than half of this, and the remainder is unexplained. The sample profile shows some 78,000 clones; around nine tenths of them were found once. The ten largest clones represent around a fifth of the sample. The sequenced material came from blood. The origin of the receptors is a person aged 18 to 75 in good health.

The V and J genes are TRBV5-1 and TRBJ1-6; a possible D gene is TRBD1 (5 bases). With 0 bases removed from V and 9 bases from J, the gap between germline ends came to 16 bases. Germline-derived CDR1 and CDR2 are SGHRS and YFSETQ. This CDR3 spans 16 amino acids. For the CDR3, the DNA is TGCGCCAGCAGCTTGGATGCCCAGGGTGGCGGTTCACCCCTCCACTTT. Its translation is CASSLDAQGGGSPLHF.

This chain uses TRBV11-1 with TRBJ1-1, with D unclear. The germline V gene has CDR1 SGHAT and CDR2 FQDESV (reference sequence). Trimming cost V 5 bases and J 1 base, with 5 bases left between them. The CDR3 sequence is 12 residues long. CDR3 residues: CASSGWNTEAFF. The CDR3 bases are TGTGCCAGCAGCGGGTGGAACACTGAAGCTTTCTTT.

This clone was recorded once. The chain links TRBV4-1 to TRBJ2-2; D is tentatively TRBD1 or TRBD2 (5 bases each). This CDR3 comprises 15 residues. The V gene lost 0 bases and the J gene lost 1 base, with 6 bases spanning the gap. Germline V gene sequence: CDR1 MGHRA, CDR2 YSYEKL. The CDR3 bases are TGCGCCAGCAGCCAAGAGAGGGGGAACACCGGGGAGCTGTTTTTT. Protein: CASSQERGNTGELFF.

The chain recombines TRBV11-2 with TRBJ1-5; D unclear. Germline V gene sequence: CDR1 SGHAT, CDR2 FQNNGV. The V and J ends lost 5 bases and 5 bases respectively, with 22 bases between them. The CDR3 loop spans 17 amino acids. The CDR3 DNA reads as TGTGCCAGCAGCCCCGGAAACGGGCTCCTCGGGCATCAGCCCCAGCATTTT. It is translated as CASSPGNGLLGHQPQHF.

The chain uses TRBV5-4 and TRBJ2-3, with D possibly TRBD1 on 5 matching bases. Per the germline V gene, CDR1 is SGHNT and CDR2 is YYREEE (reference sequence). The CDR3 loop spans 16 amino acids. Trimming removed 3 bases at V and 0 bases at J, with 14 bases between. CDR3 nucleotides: TGTGCCAGCAGCTCGAGGACACGTGGGAGCACAGATACGCAGTATTTT. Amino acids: CASSSRTRGSTDTQYF.

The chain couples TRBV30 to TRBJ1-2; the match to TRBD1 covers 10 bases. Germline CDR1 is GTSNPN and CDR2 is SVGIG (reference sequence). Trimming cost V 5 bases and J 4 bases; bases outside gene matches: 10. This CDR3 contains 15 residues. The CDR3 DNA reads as TGTGCCTGGGGTGCCCCGGGACAGGGGTCCTATGGCTACACCTTC. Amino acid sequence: CAWGAPGQGSYGYTF.

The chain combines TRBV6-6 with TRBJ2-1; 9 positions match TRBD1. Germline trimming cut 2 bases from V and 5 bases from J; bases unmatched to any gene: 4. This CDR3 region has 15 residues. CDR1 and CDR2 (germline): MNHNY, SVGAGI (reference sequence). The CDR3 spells CASSYPGQGHNEQFF. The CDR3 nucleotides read TGTGCCAGCAGTTACCCGGGACAGGGACACAATGAGCAGTTCTTC.

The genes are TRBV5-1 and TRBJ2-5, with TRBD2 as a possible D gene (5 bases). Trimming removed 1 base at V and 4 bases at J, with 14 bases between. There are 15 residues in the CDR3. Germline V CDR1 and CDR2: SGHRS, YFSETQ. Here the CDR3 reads CASSLMGSVRETQYF. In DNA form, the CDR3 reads TGCGCCAGCAGCTTGATGGGGAGTGTAAGAGAGACCCAGTACTTC. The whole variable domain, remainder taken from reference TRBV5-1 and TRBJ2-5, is KAGVTQTPRYLIKTRGQQVTLSCSPISGHRSVSWYQQTPGQGLQFLFEYFSETQRNKGNFPGRFSGRQFSNSRSEMNVSTLELGDSALYLCASSLMGSVRETQYFGPGTRLLVL.

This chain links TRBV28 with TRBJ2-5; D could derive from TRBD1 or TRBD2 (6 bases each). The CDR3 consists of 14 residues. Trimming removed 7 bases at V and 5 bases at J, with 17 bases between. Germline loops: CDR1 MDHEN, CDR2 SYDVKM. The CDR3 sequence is CASKQLARGETQYF. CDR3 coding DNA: TGTGCCAGCAAGCAACTAGCAAGGGGGGAGACCCAGTACTTC.

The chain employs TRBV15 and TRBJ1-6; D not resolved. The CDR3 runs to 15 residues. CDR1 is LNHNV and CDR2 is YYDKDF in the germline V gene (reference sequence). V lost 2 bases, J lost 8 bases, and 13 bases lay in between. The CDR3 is CATSRLREDDSPLHF. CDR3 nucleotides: TGTGCCACCAGCAGACTCCGGGAGGACGATTCACCCCTCCACTTT.

The CDR3 protein is CASSRGNTEAFF. CDR3 nucleotide sequence: TGTGCCAGCAGTCGAGGGAACACTGAAGCTTTCTTT. The chain carries TRBV13 and TRBJ1-1; D ambiguous. Trimming shortened V by 6 bases and J by 1 base, and 6 bases separated the two germline ends. Germline V lookup: CDR1 PRHDT, CDR2 FYEKMQ (reference sequence). The CDR3 sequence is 12 residues long.

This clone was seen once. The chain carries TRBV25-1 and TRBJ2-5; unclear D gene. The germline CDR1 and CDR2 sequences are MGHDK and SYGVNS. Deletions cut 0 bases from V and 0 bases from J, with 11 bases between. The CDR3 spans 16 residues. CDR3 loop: CASSEYPVGYQETQYF. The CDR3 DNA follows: TGTGCCAGCAGTGAATATCCAGTAGGGTACCAAGAGACCCAGTACTTC.

The CDR3 spells CAVTGTESYEQYF. The CDR3 DNA reads TGTGCCGTTACCGGGACCGAGTCCTACGAGCAGTACTTC. The chain uses TRBV6-6 and TRBJ2-7, with D perhaps being TRBD1 or TRBD2 (5 bases each). In germline, CDR1 is MNHNY, CDR2 SVGAGI (reference sequence). V was shortened by 11 bases and J by 1 base, with 15 bases between the two germline ends. The CDR3 spans 13 residues.

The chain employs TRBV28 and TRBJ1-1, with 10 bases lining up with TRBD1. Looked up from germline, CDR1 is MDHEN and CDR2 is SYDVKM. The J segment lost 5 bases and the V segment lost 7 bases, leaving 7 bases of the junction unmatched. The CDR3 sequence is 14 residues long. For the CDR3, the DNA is TGTGCCAGCACTTGGGGACAGGGGCGGACTGAAGCTTTCTTT. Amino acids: CASTWGQGRTEAFF.

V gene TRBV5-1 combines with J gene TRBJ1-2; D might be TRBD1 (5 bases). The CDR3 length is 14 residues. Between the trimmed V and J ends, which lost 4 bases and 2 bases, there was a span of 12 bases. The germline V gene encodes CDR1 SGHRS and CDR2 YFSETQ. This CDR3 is CASSPWGGNYGYTF. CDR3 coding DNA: TGCGCCAGCAGCCCATGGGGGGGAAACTATGGCTACACCTTC.